The sequence of this T cell receptor beta chain was determined in a study of blood T cell repertoires in COVID-19. Whole-study context: Material from acute and convalescent COVID-19 was sourced from the United States, Italy and Spain. T cells, B-cell-depleted T cells, or PBMCs supplied cDNA or gDNA.

V lost 4 bases and J lost 3, with 4 bases in between. The CDR3 spans 11 residues. Germline-derived CDR1 and CDR2 are SNHLY and FYNNEI. In the original workflow: Researchers report that nucleated cell counts were estimated from reference gene primer amplification. Profiling relied on immunoSEQ multiplex PCR, and the TCRdb table lists in-frame clones only, not all of them. For V, J and clone size, that table is used; D and trimming come from the DNA. The sample lists 150,000 to 200,000 clones; roughly 79% were seen once. The chain has TRBV2 and TRBJ2-7; D call uncertain. The receptor was isolated from a woman aged 65 to 85 with acute or convalescent COVID-19. The sequenced sample was peripheral blood. CDR3 DNA sequence: TGTGCCAGCAGTGCAGGCTACGAGCAGTACTTC. Translated, it gives CASSAGYEQYF.